This T cell receptor beta chain was sequenced for a study of regulatory T cells in long-lasting Graves disease. Comments on this clonotype: Its specificity is unknown.

Study-wide results and limits: Fewer public clonotypes were shared by new patients (roughly 970) than by persistent patients (approximately 2,700). Less diverse TCR repertoires were seen in persistent Graves' patients than in newly diagnosed ones.

Time point reported: persistent/refractory GD, antithyroid drugs over 5 years with positive TRAb. Scientists built the TCR library using RNA that was extracted from PBMCs. The V gene lost 5 bases and the J gene lost 0 bases, with 11 bases spanning the gap. This CDR3 comprises 15 residues. Germline-derived CDR1 and CDR2 are SGHTA and FQGNSA. CDR3-region Arm-PCR and iRepertoire HTBI primers produced the TCR beta libraries. In the authors' workflow: Among the samples, some 68 TRBV and some 15 TRBJ segments were identified. TCRdb independently ran MiXCR on the multiplex PCR reads; one entry per CDR3 protein. Here the V and J calls rest on TCRdb's processing, not on the authors' analysis. This table has about 660,000 distinct CDR3 sequences, 30% appearing once.

This clonotype was sampled from a female donor with Graves disease. The V and J genes are TRBV7-2 and TRBJ1-5, with D unresolved. Sequenced material: peripheral blood mononuclear cells (PBMCs), taken when the disease was refractory, from a patient treated with antithyroid drugs. DNA of the CDR3: TGTGCCAGCAGCCCTCGGGCGTATAGCAATCAGCCCCAGCATTTT. Translation gives CASSPRAYSNQPQHF.